Detailed here is one T cell receptor (beta chain). Its antigen is as yet unknown. This sample is drawn from a study of a mutant IDH1 vaccine in newly diagnosed glioma. Here immunoSEQ multiplex PCR was the method, and the copy in TCRdb shows in-frame clones only, minus some. The sample lists some 44,000 clones, around 83% occurring once. Documented time point: week 35, safety follow-up. Doses comprised 300 ug of mutant IDH1 20-mer peptide each, plus topical imiquimod. This clonotype was obtained from a woman aged 50 to 65 with glioma. Sequencing used PBMCs, obtained from a glioma patient whose treatment included an IDH1 peptide vaccine.

CDR3 amino acids: CASSPGDSLDEKLFF. The CDR3 DNA sequence: TGTGCCAGCAGTCCCGGGGACAGCCTAGACGAAAAACTGTTTTTT. The rearrangement joins TRBV28 to TRBJ1-4, with 7 positions matching TRBD1. Germline V CDR1 and CDR2: MDHEN, SYDVKM. V shed 5 bases, J shed 8 bases, and the junction held 11 bases outside the gene matches. This CDR3 has 15 residues.